This T cell receptor beta chain originates from a study of shared clonotypes between healthy human individuals. This clone appeared a few times. The antigen is unknown. Into CD45RA+ naive and CD45RA-negative memory subsets, the CD4+ cells were split. Deep-level assay runs were performed. In the study's own analysis: ImmunoSEQ gave junction-only sequences without quality scores, so filtering differed. Measured with immunoSEQ multiplex PCR; TCRdb has only the in-frame clones, and not every one. The DNA was the basis for D and trimming; V, J and clone size are from that table. The table records roughly 2 million clones, around 95% of them present only once. General study findings and limits: Naive subsets, compared against memory subsets, generally had larger estimated richness values.

Looked up from germline, CDR1 is SGHVS and CDR2 is FQNEAQ. Trimming took off 0 bases at V and 2 bases at J, with 22 bases between the two ends. This CDR3 is 19 amino acids long. Source material: naive CD4+ T cells sorted from blood. The subset denotes: CD45RA+ positively selected. This sequence originates from a man between 18 and 29 years old in good health. This chain joins TRBV7-8 and TRBJ1-2; maybe TRBD1 (6 bases). In DNA form, the CDR3 reads TGTGCCAGCAGCTTAGCGGCCCCGGGGGGCAATAGCCCAAACTATGGCTACACCTTC. Translated: CASSLAAPGGNSPNYGYTF.